A few counts support the clone carrying this T cell receptor beta chain. The antigen remains undetermined. The CDR3 contains 14 residues. The germline V gene encodes CDR1 SEHNR and CDR2 FQNEAQ (reference sequence). V shed 5 bases, J shed 5 bases, and the junction held 7 bases outside the gene matches. Extraction of RNA preceded its reverse transcription into cDNA, which served as the sequencing template. This table comes from immunoSEQ multiplex PCR, and its TCRdb copy is limited to in-frame clones, with some not included. The data show more than 200,000 clones, around two fifths seen once. Treatment noted: oral pan-JAK inhibitor, 5-10 mg twice daily. This record comes from a study of CD8+ T cells in alopecia areata. Study-wide context: Treatment comprised oral tofacitinib, 5 to 10 mg twice daily, in treated patients.

Findings of the study overall: Links between baseline CD8+ expansion and response need larger treated cohorts. Many expanded lesional clones persisted during tofacitinib (in both scalp and blood).

Specimen: CD4+ T cells sorted from blood, collected around week 36, from a patient treated with tofacitinib. The chain combines TRBV7-9 with TRBJ2-7; 9 bases line up with TRBD1. The clonotype originates from a human donor with alopecia areata. CDR3 in amino acids: CASSKGQGFDEQYF. CDR3 sequence (DNA): TGTGCCAGCAGCAAGGGACAGGGTTTTGACGAGCAGTACTTC. The variable domain in full, with the rest retrieved from reference TRBV7-9 and TRBJ2-7, is DTGVSQNPRHKITKRGQNVTFRCDPISEHNRLYWYRQTLGQGPEFLTYFQNEAQLEKSRLLSDRFSAERPKGSFSTLEIQRTEQGDSAMYLCASSKGQGFDEQYFGPGTRLTVT.